The clone carrying this TCR beta chain was seen many times. The TCR beta CDR3 regions underwent amplification from RNA transcripts. Investigators did first-round RT-PCR with HTBI primers, then second-round multiplex PCR. TCRdb independently ran MiXCR on the multiplex PCR reads; one entry per CDR3 protein. The table lists about 210,000 distinct CDR3 sequences, under 30% of them singletons. The record originates from a study of Graves' ophthalmopathy and Graves' hyperthyroidism. Germline V CDR1 and CDR2: MGHRA, YSYEKL. The CDR3 is 15 residues long. V lost 1 base and J lost 7, with 14 bases in between. In donors with ophthalmopathy, activity was moderate-to-severe, with CAS ≥3, NOSPECS ≥4 and duration under 3 months.

The V call is TRBV4-1, the J call TRBJ1-5; TRBD1 might be the D (5 bases). Sequenced input: peripheral blood. The sequence derives from a man aged 50 or older with Graves' ophthalmopathy. CDR3 nucleotides: TGCGCCAGCAGCCAAGCTTTGGGGGGAGGACAGCCCCAGCATTTT. Translation gives CASSQALGGGQPQHF.